One T cell receptor (beta chain) is described in this entry. The sample comes from a study of blood T cell repertoires in COVID-19. Turning to the study itself: Acute and convalescent COVID-19 specimens originated in the United States, Italy and Spain. In each case, the material was cDNA or gDNA derived from T cells, B-cell-depleted T cells, or PBMCs.

Germline loops: CDR1 GTSNPN, CDR2 SVGIG (reference sequence). This CDR3 is built from 17 residues. With V trimmed by 0 bases and J by 1 base, 7 bases remained unmatched. Using immunoSEQ multiplex PCR, the repertoire was profiled, and TCRdb retains in-frame clones only, with some absent. The data hold about 260,000 clones, with just under 90% observed a single time. The receptor was derived from a man aged 50 to 59 who had been exposed to COVID-19. Sequencing was performed on PBMCs or T cells enriched from blood (not recorded which). V and J are TRBV30 and TRBJ1-5, with TRBD1 identical over 9 bases. CDR3 in DNA: TGTGCCTGGAGTGTAGGTTCGGGACAGGGAAGCAATCAGCCCCAGCATTTT. Its translation: CAWSVGSGQGSNQPQHF.